The entry that follows covers one T cell receptor (beta chain) sequence. Its cognate antigen is unknown. Unstimulated Tregs (CD4+CD25+CD127-) and CD4+CD25- non-Tregs were sorted from PBMCs. This sample was included in a study of Tregs in tolerant kidney transplant recipients. Study results and limitations: Few patients were studied, so findings need validation in larger groups.

V lost 3 bases to trimming and J lost 2 bases; unmatched junction nucleotides: 6. Germline assignment: CDR1 KGHSH and CDR2 LQKENI. The CDR3 has 16 residues. Repertoires were generated with immunoSEQ multiplex PCR, while TCRdb's copy carries only in-frame clones and drops some. This table has 110,000 or so clones, about 90% appearing once. Sequences were obtained from CD4+ T cells from blood. This receptor was obtained from a human donor in good health. The chain employs TRBV18 and TRBJ2-2; TRBD1 aligns across 7 bases. The CDR3: CASSPLGGGNTGELFF. CDR3 coding DNA: TGTGCCAGCTCACCTCTAGGGGGCGGAAACACCGGGGAGCTGTTTTTT.